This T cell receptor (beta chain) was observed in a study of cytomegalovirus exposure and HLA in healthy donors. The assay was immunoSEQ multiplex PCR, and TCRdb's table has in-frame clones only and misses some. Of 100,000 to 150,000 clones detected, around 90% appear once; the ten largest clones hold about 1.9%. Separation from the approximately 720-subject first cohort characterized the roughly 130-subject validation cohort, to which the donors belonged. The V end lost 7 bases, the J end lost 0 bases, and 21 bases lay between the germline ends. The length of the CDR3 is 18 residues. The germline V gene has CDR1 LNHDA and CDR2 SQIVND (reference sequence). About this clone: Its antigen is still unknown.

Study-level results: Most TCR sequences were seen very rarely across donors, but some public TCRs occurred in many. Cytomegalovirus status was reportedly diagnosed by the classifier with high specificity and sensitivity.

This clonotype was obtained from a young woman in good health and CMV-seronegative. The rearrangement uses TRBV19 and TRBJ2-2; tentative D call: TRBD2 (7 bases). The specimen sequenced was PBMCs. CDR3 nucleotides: TGTGCCAGTATCCCGGTTGGGGGCGGGGGTTCGAACACCGGGGAGCTGTTTTTT. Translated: CASIPVGGGGSNTGELFF.